This T cell receptor (beta chain) emerged from a study of cytotoxic CD8 clonotypes in ibrutinib-treated CLL. Generated by immunoSEQ multiplex PCR, the TCRdb table keeps only in-frame clones and is missing some. The sample lists 50,000 to 65,000 clones, approximately 62% occurring once. CDR1 and CDR2 from the germline V gene are SQVTM and ANQGSEA. V was shortened by 4 bases and J by 5 bases, with 5 bases between the two germline ends. CDR3 length: 10 residues. Remarks on this clone: Its cognate antigen is unknown. In the same sample, other DNA sequences code for this CDR3.

Study outcomes and limitations: The public clonotypes identified were infrequent and showed contraction or stability on treatment. Clonality, elevated at ibrutinib response, dropped back toward baseline at progression. Clonality was higher at baseline than in age-matched healthy donors and tracked circulating CD8+ T-cell counts.

The chain links TRBV29-1 to TRBJ1-1; D not resolved. The starting material was PBMCs, obtained after 12 months of ibrutinib treatment. This clonotype originated in a human donor with chronic lymphocytic leukemia. The CDR3 coding sequence is TGCAGCGTTGGGAGAACTGAAGCTTTCTTT. It codes for CSVGRTEAFF.